Below are 12 T cell receptor beta chains sequenced from a single sample in a study of shared clonotypes between healthy human individuals. Some clones are missing from TCRdb's copy, which holds only in-frame ones; the method was immunoSEQ multiplex PCR. Of about 510,000 clones listed, around 96% are singletons. Sequencing was carried out using naive CD4+ T cells sorted from blood. The sample's subset: CD45RA+ positively selected. The receptors here all came from a woman aged 25 to 39 in good health.

The chain carries TRBV9 and TRBJ2-4, with TRBD2 matching 14 bases. The germline V gene encodes CDR1 SGDLS and CDR2 YYNGEE. The CDR3 runs to 17 residues. V shed 3 bases, J shed 7 bases, and the junction held 9 bases outside the gene matches. The chain's CDR3 is CASSGGLAGATGNIQYF. CDR3 in DNA: TGTGCCAGCAGCGGGGGACTAGCGGGAGCCACGGGGAACATTCAGTACTTC.

The V gene is TRBV28, the J gene TRBJ2-4, with D unresolved. The CDR3 sequence is 16 residues long. V dropped 9 bases and J dropped 0 bases, with 18 bases sitting between them. The germline CDR1 and CDR2 sequences are MDHEN and SYDVKM. The CDR3 protein is CASSLPPTLAKNIQYF. CDR3 sequence (DNA): TGTGCCAGTTCCCTACCCCCCACACTAGCCAAAAACATTCAGTACTTC.

This clone was found once. The V gene is TRBV7-8, the J gene TRBJ1-2; D gene uncertain. Trimming pared 0 bases from V and 4 bases from J, leaving 12 bases between. Germline V gene data show CDR1 as SGHVS and CDR2 as FQNEAQ. The CDR3 loop spans 15 amino acids. In DNA form, the CDR3 reads TGTGCCAGCAGCTTAGCGCGTAAGGGTGTCTATGGCTACACCTTC. Amino acid sequence: CASSLARKGVYGYTF.

The genes are TRBV5-1 and TRBJ2-3; D not certain. The CDR3 is made up of 15 amino acids. In germline, CDR1 is SGHRS, CDR2 YFSETQ. The V end was cut by 4 bases, the J end by 0 bases, with 12 bases between. The CDR3 loop reads CASSTVLRSTDTQYF. The CDR3 region has the DNA TGCGCCAGCAGCACGGTACTACGGAGCACAGATACGCAGTATTTT.

The chain couples TRBV5-1 to TRBJ2-2; no clear D. The CDR3 has 16 amino acids. Germline V gives CDR1 SGHRS, CDR2 YFSETQ. Trimming pared 0 bases from V and 5 bases from J, leaving 14 bases between. In nucleotides, the CDR3 is TGCGCCAGCAGCTTGGATGGGCGGAAGGGTACCGGGGAGCTGTTTTTT. Its protein is CASSLDGRKGTGELFF.

The CDR3: CASIGVSGRASLYEQYF. CDR3 nucleotides: TGTGCCAGTATAGGGGTTAGCGGGAGGGCTTCCCTCTACGAGCAGTACTTC. The rearrangement uses TRBV28 and TRBJ2-7, with 11 bases fitting TRBD2. V lost 9 bases, J lost 3 bases, and 16 bases stayed unmatched. This CDR3 has 17 amino acids. Germline lookup yields CDR1 MDHEN and CDR2 SYDVKM.

The V gene is TRBV5-1, the J gene TRBJ2-6; 13 bases are shared with TRBD2. This CDR3 has 18 amino acids. The J segment lost 1 base and the V segment lost 4 bases, leaving 5 bases of the junction unmatched. Looked up from germline, CDR1 is SGHRS and CDR2 is YFSETQ. The CDR3 region has the DNA TGCGCCAGCAGCCCACGGACTAGCGGGAGTTCTGGGGCCAACGTCCTGACTTTC. It is translated as CASSPRTSGSSGANVLTF.

This chain joins TRBV27 and TRBJ1-5; unclear D gene. Looked up from germline, CDR1 is MNHEY and CDR2 is SMNVEV (reference sequence). The CDR3 consists of 17 residues. The germline V and J ends were trimmed by 5 bases and 3 bases, with 20 bases remaining between them. CDR3 in amino acids: CASSPWQWQRNNQPQHF. The CDR3 nucleotides read TGTGCCAGCAGTCCCTGGCAGTGGCAGCGAAACAATCAGCCCCAGCATTTT.

The chain is built from TRBV4-1 and TRBJ2-7, with 9 nucleotides matching TRBD1. The CDR3 contains 14 residues. With V trimmed by 3 bases and J by 4 bases, 4 bases remained unmatched. Germline lookup yields CDR1 MGHRA and CDR2 YSYEKL. CDR3 DNA: TGCGCCAGCAGCCAGGACAGGGGCATATACGAGCAGTACTTC. The encoded protein is CASSQDRGIYEQYF.

The rearrangement uses TRBV5-4 and TRBJ2-7; 10 bases are a match to TRBD1. This CDR3 contains 15 residues. The J segment lost 5 bases and the V segment lost 4 bases, leaving 9 bases of the junction unmatched. Germline values: CDR1 SGHNT, CDR2 YYREEE (reference sequence). The CDR3 loop reads CASSAPDRGQDEQYF. CDR3 in DNA: TGTGCCAGCAGCGCACCTGACAGGGGGCAGGACGAGCAGTACTTC.

The V and J genes are TRBV6-5 and TRBJ2-3; D not certain. The CDR3 sequence is 14 residues long. Germline values: CDR1 MNHEY, CDR2 SVGAGI. The V and J ends lost 0 bases and 2 bases respectively, with 6 bases between them. The CDR3 loop reads CASSYSTNTDTQYF. CDR3 in DNA: TGTGCCAGCAGTTACTCCACAAACACAGATACGCAGTATTTT.

The V call is TRBV4-1, the J call TRBJ1-4; a weak D match, TRBD1 (5 bases). This CDR3 has 16 amino acids. V lost 6 bases and J 4 bases, leaving 18 bases between the germline ends. Germline CDR1 and CDR2: MGHRA and YSYEKL. The CDR3 loop reads CASRSIGGRDNEKLFF. The CDR3 nucleotides read TGCGCCAGCAGGTCGATTGGGGGTAGAGATAATGAAAAACTGTTTTTT.